This T cell receptor beta chain was captured in a study of blood T cell repertoires in COVID-19. On the study more broadly: There were acute and convalescent COVID-19 samples, and they came from the United States, Italy and Spain. Sources were T cells, B-cell-depleted T cells, or PBMCs; the material itself was cDNA or gDNA.

This clone was detected a few times. Repertoires were generated with immunoSEQ multiplex PCR, while TCRdb's copy carries only in-frame clones and drops some. The sample has 45,000 to 60,000 clones; 88% are singletons. This clonotype was sampled from a man aged 50 to 60 with active COVID-19. Specimen: peripheral blood.

CDR3 nucleotides: TGCGCCAGCAGGAGGGACAGTACTTACGAGCAGTACTTC. Amino acids: CASRRDSTYEQYF. This chain links TRBV10-1 with TRBJ2-7, with TRBD1 matching over 7 bases. The CDR3 extends over 13 amino acids. With V trimmed by 6 bases and J by 4 bases, 6 bases remained unmatched. In germline, CDR1 is WNHNN, CDR2 SYGVQD (reference sequence).